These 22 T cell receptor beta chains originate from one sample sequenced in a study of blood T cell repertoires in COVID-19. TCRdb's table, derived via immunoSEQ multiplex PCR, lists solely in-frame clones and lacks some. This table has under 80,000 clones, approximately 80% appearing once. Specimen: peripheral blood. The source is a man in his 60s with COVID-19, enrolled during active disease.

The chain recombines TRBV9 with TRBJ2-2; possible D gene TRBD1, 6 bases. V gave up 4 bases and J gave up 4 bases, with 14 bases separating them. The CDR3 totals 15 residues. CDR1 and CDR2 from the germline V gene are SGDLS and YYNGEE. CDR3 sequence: CASSPRGGTTGELFF. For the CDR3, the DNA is TGTGCCAGCAGCCCCAGGGGTGGTACCACCGGGGAGCTGTTTTTT. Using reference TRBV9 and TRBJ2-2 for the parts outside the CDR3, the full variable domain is DSGVTQTPKHLITATGQRVTLRCSPRSGDLSVYWYQQSLDQGLQFLIQYYNGEERAKGNILERFSAQQFPDLHSELNLSSLELGDSALYFCASSPRGGTTGELFFGEGSRLTVL.

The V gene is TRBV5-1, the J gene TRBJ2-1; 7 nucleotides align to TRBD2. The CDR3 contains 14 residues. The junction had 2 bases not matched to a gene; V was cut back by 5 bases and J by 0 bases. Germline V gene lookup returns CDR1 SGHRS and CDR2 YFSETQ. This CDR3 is CASRGGGSYNEQFF. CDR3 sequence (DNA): TGCGCCAGCAGAGGCGGGGGCTCCTACAATGAGCAGTTCTTC.

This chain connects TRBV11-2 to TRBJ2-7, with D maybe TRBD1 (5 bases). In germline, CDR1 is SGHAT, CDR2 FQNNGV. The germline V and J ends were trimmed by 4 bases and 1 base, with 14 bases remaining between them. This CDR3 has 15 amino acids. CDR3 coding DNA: TGTGCCAGCAGCTCGCCAGGGTCGTTGTCCTACGAGCAGTACTTC. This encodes CASSSPGSLSYEQYF.

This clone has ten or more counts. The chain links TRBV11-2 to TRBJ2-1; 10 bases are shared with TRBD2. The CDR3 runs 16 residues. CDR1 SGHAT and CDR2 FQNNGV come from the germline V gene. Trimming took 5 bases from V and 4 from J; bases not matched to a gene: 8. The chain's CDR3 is CASSPTRLAGYNEQFF. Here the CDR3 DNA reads TGTGCCAGCAGCCCAACTAGACTAGCGGGTTACAATGAGCAGTTCTTC.

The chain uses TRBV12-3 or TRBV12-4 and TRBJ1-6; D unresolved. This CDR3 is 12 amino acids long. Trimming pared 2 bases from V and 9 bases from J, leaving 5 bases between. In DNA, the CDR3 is TGTGCCAGCAGTTTATCAATTTCACCCCTCCACTTT. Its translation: CASSLSISPLHF.

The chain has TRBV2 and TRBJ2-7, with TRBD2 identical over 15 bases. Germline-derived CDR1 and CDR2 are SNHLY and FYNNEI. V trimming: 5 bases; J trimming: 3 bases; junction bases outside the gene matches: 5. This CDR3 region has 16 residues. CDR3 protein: CASSPRTSGRVYEQYF. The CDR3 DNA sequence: TGTGCCAGCAGTCCAAGGACTAGCGGGAGGGTCTACGAGCAGTACTTC. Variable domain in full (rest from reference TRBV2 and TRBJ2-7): EPEVTQTPSHQVTQMGQEVILRCVPISNHLYFYWYRQILGQKVEFLVSFYNNEISEKSEIFDDQFSVERPDGSNFTLKIRSTKLEDSAMYFCASSPRTSGRVYEQYFGPGTRLTVT.

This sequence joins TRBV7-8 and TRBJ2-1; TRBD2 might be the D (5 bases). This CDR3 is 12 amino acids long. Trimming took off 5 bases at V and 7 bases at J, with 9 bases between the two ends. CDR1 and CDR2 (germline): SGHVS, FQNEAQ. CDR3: CASSRSGNEQFF. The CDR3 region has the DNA TGTGCCAGCAGCCGAAGCGGTAATGAGCAGTTCTTC. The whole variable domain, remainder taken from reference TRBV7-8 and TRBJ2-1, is GAGVSQSPRYKVAKRGQDVALRCDPISGHVSLFWYQQALGQGPEFLTYFQNEAQLDKSGLPSDRFFAERPEGSVSTLKIQRTQQEDSAVYLCASSRSGNEQFFGPGTRLTVL.

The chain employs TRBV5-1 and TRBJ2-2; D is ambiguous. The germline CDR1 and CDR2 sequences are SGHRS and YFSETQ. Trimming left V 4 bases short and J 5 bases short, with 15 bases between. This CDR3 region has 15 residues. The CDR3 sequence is CASSPLRSDTGELFF. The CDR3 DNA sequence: TGCGCCAGCAGCCCCTTGAGGTCAGATACCGGGGAGCTGTTTTTT.

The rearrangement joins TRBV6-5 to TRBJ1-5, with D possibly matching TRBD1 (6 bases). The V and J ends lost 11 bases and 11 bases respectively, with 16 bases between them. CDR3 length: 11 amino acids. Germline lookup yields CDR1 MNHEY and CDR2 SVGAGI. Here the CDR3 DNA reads TGTGCCGCGGCCACAGGGAAGGCCCAGCATTTT. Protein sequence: CAAATGKAQHF.

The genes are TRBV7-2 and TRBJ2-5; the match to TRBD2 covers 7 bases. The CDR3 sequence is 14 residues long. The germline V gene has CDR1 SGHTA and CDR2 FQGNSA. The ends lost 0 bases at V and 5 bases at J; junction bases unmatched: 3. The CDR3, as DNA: TGTGCCAGCAGCTTAGCGGCGGGGGATGAGACCCAGTACTTC. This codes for CASSLAAGDETQYF.

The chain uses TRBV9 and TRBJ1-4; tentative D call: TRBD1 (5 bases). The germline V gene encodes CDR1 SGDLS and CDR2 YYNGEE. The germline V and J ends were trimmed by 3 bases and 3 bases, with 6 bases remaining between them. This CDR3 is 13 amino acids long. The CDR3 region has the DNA TGTGCCAGCAGCGAGGGGCCTAATGAAAAACTGTTTTTT. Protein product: CASSEGPNEKLFF.

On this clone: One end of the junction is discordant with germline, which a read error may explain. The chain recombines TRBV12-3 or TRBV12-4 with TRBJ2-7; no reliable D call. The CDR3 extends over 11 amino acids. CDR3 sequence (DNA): TGTGCCAGCAGTTTGGTTTTTGGCACATTGTTC. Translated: CASSLVFGTLF.

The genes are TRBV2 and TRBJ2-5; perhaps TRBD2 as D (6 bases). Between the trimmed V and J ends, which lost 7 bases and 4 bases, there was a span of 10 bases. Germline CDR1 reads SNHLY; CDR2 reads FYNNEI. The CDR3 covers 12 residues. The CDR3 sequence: CASTSGVETQYF. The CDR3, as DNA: TGTGCCAGCACCTCGGGGGTAGAGACCCAGTACTTC.

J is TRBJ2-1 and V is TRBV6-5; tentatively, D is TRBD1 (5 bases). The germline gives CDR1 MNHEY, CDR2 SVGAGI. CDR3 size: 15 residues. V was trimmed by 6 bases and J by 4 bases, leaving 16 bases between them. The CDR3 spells CASRDPRRTYNEQFF. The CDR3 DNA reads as TGTGCCAGCAGGGATCCTCGACGGACATACAATGAGCAGTTCTTC.

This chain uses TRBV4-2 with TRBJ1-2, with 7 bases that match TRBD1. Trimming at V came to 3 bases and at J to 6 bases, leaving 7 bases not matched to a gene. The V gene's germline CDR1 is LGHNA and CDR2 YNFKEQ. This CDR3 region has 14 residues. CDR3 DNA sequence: TGTGCCAGCAGCCAGGAGACAGGGAGAGATGGCTACACCTTC. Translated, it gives CASSQETGRDGYTF.

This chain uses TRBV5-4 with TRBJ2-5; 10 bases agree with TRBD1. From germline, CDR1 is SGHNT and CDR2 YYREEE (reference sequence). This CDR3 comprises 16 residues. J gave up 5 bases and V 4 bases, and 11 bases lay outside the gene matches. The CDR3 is CASSNPPGQGLETQYF. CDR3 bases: TGTGCCAGCAGCAATCCCCCGGGACAGGGGTTGGAGACCCAGTACTTC.

The DNA of the CDR3 is TGCAGCGTTTCTCTGGGACTTAGCACAGATACGCAGTATTTT. Its translation is CSVSLGLSTDTQYF. The V call is TRBV29-1, the J call TRBJ2-3; TRBD2 is a possible D gene (6 bases). The ends were cut back, 5 bases at V and 0 bases at J, with 12 bases in the middle. The CDR3 contains 14 residues. CDR1 and CDR2 (germline): SQVTM, ANQGSEA.

The CDR3 sequence is CATSRPRGPGGELFF. Written as DNA, the CDR3 is TGTGCCACCAGCAGGCCAAGGGGCCCCGGAGGGGAGCTGTTTTTT. The chain has TRBV15 and TRBJ2-2; TRBD1 is a possible D gene (5 bases). The V gene's germline CDR1 is LNHNV and CDR2 YYDKDF (reference sequence). CDR3 size: 15 residues. V was clipped by 3 bases and J by 8 bases, with 16 bases between them. The whole variable domain, remainder taken from reference TRBV15 and TRBJ2-2, is DAMVIQNPRYQVTQFGKPVTLSCSQTLNHNVMYWYQQKSSQAPKLLFHYYDKDFNNEADTPDNFQSRRPNTSFCFLDIRSPGLGDTAMYLCATSRPRGPGGELFFGEGSRLTVL.

DNA for the CDR3: TGTGCCAGCAGCGTAGGACAGAGGGAGACCCAGTACTTC. It is translated as CASSVGQRETQYF. This chain links TRBV7-9 with TRBJ2-5, with D maybe TRBD1 (6 bases). There are 13 residues in the CDR3. In germline, CDR1 is SEHNR, CDR2 FQNEAQ (reference sequence). Trimming removed 5 bases from V and 5 bases from J, with 12 bases in between.

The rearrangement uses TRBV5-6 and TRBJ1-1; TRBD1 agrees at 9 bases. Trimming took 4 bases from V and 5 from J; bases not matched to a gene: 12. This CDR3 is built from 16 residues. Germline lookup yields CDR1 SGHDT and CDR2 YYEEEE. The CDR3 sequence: CASSLPSGTGSTEAFF. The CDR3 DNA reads TGTGCCAGCAGCCTCCCTTCTGGGACAGGGTCGACTGAAGCTTTCTTT.

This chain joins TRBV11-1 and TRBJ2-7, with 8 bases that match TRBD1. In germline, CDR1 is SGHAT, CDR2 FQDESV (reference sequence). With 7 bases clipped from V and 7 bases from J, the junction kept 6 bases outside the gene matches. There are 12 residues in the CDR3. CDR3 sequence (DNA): TGTGCCAGCACCCAGGGGGCGCGTGAGCAGTACTTC. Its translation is CASTQGAREQYF.

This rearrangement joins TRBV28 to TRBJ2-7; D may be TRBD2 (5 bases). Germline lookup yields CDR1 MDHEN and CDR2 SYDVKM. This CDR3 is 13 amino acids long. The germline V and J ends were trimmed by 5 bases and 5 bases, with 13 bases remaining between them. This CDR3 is CASSPREMDEQYF. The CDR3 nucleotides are TGTGCCAGCAGTCCACGGGAAATGGACGAGCAGTACTTC.